This T cell receptor beta chain is drawn from a study of blood T cell repertoires in COVID-19. Overall study: In each case, the material was cDNA or gDNA derived from T cells, B-cell-depleted T cells, or PBMCs.

This clone was seen only once. Measured with immunoSEQ multiplex PCR; TCRdb has only the in-frame clones, and not every one. The sample contains about 380,000 clones, 88% of which appear only once. This CDR3 region has 15 residues. V lost 0 bases and J lost 0, with 9 bases in between. Germline CDR1 SGHNT, CDR2 YYREEE (reference sequence). The age range of participants was roughly 18 to 90 years, with residence in some 25 US areas. In assigning cohorts, the study relied on participant-reported clinical history. Symptom resolution, clearance, or two negative PCRs marked the recovered donors of Cohort 3. Sequencing was carried out using PBMCs or T cells enriched from blood (not recorded which). V and J are TRBV5-4 and TRBJ1-2, with a weak D call TRBD1 (6 bases). This TCR came from a woman aged 18-29 years who had recovered from COVID-19. The CDR3 region has the DNA TGTGCCAGCAGCTTGGGGACAGAAACTAACTATGGCTACACCTTC. It encodes CASSLGTETNYGYTF.